This T cell receptor (beta chain) appears in the sequencing data of a study of blood T cell repertoires in COVID-19. TCRdb's copy holds only in-frame clones and misses some; the assay was immunoSEQ multiplex PCR. Of around 280,000 clones in the sample, around 85% were seen once. The sequence was collected from a woman in her 30s who had recovered from COVID-19. Sequencing was performed on peripheral blood.

CDR3 nucleotides: TGTGCCAGCAGCTGGACAGGGATAGGAACTGAAGCTTTCTTT. Translation: CASSWTGIGTEAFF. The chain carries TRBV7-9 and TRBJ1-1; TRBD1 matches 8 bases. The V gene's germline CDR1 is SEHNR and CDR2 FQNEAQ (reference sequence). The CDR3 length is 14 residues. Losses at the gene ends were 4 bases for V and 5 bases for J; bases not matched to a gene: 6.